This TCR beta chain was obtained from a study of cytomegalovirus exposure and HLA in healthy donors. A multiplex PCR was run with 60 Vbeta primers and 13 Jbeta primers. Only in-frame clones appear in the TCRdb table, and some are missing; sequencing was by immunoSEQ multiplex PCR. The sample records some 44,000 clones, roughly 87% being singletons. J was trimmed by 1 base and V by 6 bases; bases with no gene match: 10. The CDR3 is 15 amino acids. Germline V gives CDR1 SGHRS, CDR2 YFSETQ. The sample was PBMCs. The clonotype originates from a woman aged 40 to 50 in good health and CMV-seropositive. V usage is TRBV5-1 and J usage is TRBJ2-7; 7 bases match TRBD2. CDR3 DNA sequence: TGCGCCAGCAAGCTTCTCGCCGGGGGGTCCTACGAGCAGTACTTC. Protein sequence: CASKLLAGGSYEQYF.